This note documents a single TCR beta chain sequence. Its specific antigen is unknown. There are no base qualities to consult, and no much larger clone falls within one base. These data belong to a study of control samples from healthy donors and cancer patients (dated by TCRdb to about 2020). Library creation used the immunoSEQ multiplex PCR assay. Here the immuneACCESS table is served through TCRdb, limited to in-frame sequences with V and J called. Missing clones are a known gap in these copies; in checked studies unresolved V genes cover under half, and the rest lacks a known reason. For this sample there are 80,000 or so clones; roughly 91% appear just once. The biggest ten clones account for about 16% of the sample. Reading from cysteine to phenylalanine, the CDR3 counts 11 amino acids. Only the CDR3 region is kept as DNA, spanning 33 bases read in frame from base 1. CDR1 and CDR2 (WSHSY, SAAADI) derive from the germline V gene. Germline trimming: 10 bases from V, 9 bases from J; junction bases outside gene matches: 8.

This chain is built from TRBV10-2 and TRBJ2-7; 8 junctional bases match TRBD2. The sequencing sample was made of blood. The sequence came from a man aged 50 or older in good health. The nucleotides are TGCGCCACGGGGGGGGGTCACGGGCAGTACTTC. The translation is CATGGGHGQYF.